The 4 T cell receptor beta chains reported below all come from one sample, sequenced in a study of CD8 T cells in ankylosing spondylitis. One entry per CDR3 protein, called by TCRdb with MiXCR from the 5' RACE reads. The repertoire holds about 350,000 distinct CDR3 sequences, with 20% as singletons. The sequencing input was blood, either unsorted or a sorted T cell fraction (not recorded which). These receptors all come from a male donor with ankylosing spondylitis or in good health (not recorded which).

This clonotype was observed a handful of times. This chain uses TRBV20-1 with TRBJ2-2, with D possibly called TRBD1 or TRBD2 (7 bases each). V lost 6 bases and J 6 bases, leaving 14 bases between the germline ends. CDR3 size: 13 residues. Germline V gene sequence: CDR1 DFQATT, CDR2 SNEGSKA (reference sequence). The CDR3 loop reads CSAPTGRAGELFF. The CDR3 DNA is TGCAGTGCCCCGACAGGGAGGGCCGGGGAGCTGTTTTTT.

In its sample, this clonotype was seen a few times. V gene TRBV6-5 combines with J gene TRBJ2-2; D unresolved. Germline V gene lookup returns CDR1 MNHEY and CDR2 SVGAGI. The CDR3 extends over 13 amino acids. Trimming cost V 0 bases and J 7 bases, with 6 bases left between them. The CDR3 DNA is TGTGCCAGCAGTTACTCTTTCTACGGGGAGCTGTTTTTT. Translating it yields CASSYSFYGELFF.

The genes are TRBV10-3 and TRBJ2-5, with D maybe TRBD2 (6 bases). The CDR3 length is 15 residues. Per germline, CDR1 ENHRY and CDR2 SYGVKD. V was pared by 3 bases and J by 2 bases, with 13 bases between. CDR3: CAISDGGSNQETQYF. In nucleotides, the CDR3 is TGTGCCATCAGTGACGGGGGATCAAATCAAGAGACCCAGTACTTC.

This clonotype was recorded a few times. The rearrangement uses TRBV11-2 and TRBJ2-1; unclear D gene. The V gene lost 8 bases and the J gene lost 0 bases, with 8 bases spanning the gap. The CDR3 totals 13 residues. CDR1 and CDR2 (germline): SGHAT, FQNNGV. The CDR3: CASRQSSYNEQFF. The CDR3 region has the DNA TGTGCCAGCCGCCAGAGCTCCTACAATGAGCAGTTCTTC.